This TCR beta chain came from a study of blood T cell repertoires in COVID-19. There are 14 residues in the CDR3. Germline V CDR1 and CDR2: KGHSH, LQKENI. V was clipped by 2 bases and J by 9 bases, with 16 bases between them. Assay used: immunoSEQ multiplex PCR; TCRdb lists only in-frame clones, some missing. The sample consists of about 110,000 clones, approximately 87% of them appearing once. The TCR comes from an older woman with acute or convalescent COVID-19. The chain combines TRBV18 with TRBJ1-2, with D uncertain. The source material was peripheral blood. The CDR3, as DNA: TGTGCCAGCTCACCAGCAGGCCTCGGGGTTCGCTACACCTTC. It yields the protein CASSPAGLGVRYTF.